A single sample is the source of the 29 T cell receptor beta chains below, sequenced in a study of radiation and T cells in renal cell carcinoma. Measured with immunoSEQ multiplex PCR; TCRdb has only the in-frame clones, and not every one. The sample includes around 120,000 clones, roughly four fifths seen only once; the top ten take approximately 2%. Regarding time point: blood 2 weeks post-SBRT. The treatment denotes: 15 Gy SBRT to primary tumor, nephrectomy 4 weeks later. The specimen comprised blood, sampled from a patient whose treatment included radiotherapy and nephrectomy. These receptors were obtained from a woman aged 55-70 years with renal cell carcinoma.

V usage is TRBV6-6 and J usage is TRBJ1-5, with TRBD1 as a possible D gene (6 bases). This CDR3 contains 15 residues. From germline, CDR1 is MNHNY and CDR2 SVGAGI (reference sequence). V gave up 0 bases and J gave up 3 bases, with 9 bases separating them. The DNA for the CDR3 is TGTGCCAGCAGTTACTCGCAGGGGAACAATCAGCCCCAGCATTTT. This gives the protein CASSYSQGNNQPQHF.

The rearrangement uses TRBV28 and TRBJ2-7; no definite D call. CDR3 length equals 11 residues. Germline lookup yields CDR1 MDHEN and CDR2 SYDVKM. The CDR3 sequence is CGVRSAYEQYF. Written as DNA, the CDR3 is TGTGGGGTCCGGTCCGCCTACGAGCAGTACTTC. Based on the CDR3 plus reference TRBV28 and TRBJ2-7, the full variable domain is DVKVTQSSRYLVKRTGEKVFLECVQDMDHENMFWYRQDPGLGLRLIYFSYDVKMKEKGDIPEGYSVSREKKERFSLILESASTNQTSMYLCGVRSAYEQYFGPGTRLTVT.

Comments on this clone: Other DNA sequences of this sample code for an identical CDR3. The chain recombines TRBV2 with TRBJ2-7; weak D call: TRBD2 (6 bases). The V end was cut by 9 bases, the J end by 2 bases, with 11 bases between. There are 12 residues in the CDR3. The germline CDR1 and CDR2 sequences are SNHLY and FYNNEI. CDR3 sequence reads: CARAREPYEQYF. CDR3 nucleotide sequence: TGTGCCAGGGCTCGGGAGCCCTACGAGCAGTACTTC.

This chain uses TRBV5-5 with TRBJ1-1; no clear D. CDR1 SGHKS and CDR2 YYEKEE come from the germline V gene (reference sequence). CDR3 size: 16 residues. Trimming left V 0 bases short and J 2 bases short, with 14 bases between. The CDR3 region is CASSLGGAPGNTEAFF. The CDR3 bases are TGTGCCAGCAGCTTGGGCGGAGCCCCGGGCAACACTGAAGCTTTCTTT.

Here the CDR3 DNA reads TGTGCCAGCAGCTCGGACACCGCCAGCAATCAGCCCCAGCATTTT. Its translation is CASSSDTASNQPQHF. V and J are TRBV7-9 and TRBJ1-5; D possibly corresponds to TRBD1 (5 bases). V lost 4 bases to trimming and J lost 1 base, with 11 bases between them. The V gene's germline CDR1 is SEHNR and CDR2 FQNEAQ (reference sequence). The CDR3 loop spans 15 amino acids.

V and J are TRBV5-6 and TRBJ2-3; 9 nucleotides agree with TRBD1. The germline gives CDR1 SGHDT, CDR2 YYEEEE. The CDR3 contains 14 residues. J lost 5 bases, V lost 6 bases, and 7 bases had no gene match. In DNA form, the CDR3 reads TGTGCCAGCATGAGACAGGGGGAGGTAGATACGCAGTATTTT. Translated: CASMRQGEVDTQYF.

The CDR3 DNA reads as TGTGCCAGCAGCTTCCCCTTTGACGGGGGAGACACAGATACGCAGTATTTT. This translates into CASSFPFDGGDTDTQYF. The V gene is TRBV7-9, the J gene TRBJ2-3, with a possible D match to TRBD2 (6 bases). Germline V gene lookup returns CDR1 SEHNR and CDR2 FQNEAQ (reference sequence). The V gene lost 3 bases and the J gene lost 2 bases, with 18 bases spanning the gap. The CDR3 runs 17 residues.

The V call is TRBV7-3, the J call TRBJ2-2; 11 bases align to TRBD2. Germline CDR1 SGHTA, CDR2 FQGTGA. With V trimmed by 3 bases and J by 3 bases, 3 bases remained unmatched. The CDR3 has 16 residues. The CDR3 nucleotides read TGTGCCAGCAGCTTCGATAGCGGGAGGGACACCGGGGAGCTGTTTTTT. Protein product: CASSFDSGRDTGELFF.

CDR3 DNA: TGTGCCAGCAGGAACGTGGGGGGCAACTATGGCTACACCTTC. Its protein product is CASRNVGGNYGYTF. The chain carries TRBV5-4 and TRBJ1-2; possible D gene TRBD1, 6 bases. Trimming stripped 5 bases from V and 2 bases from J, with 13 bases between. Germline assignment: CDR1 SGHNT and CDR2 YYREEE (reference sequence). This CDR3 has 14 residues.

The chain has TRBV6-1 and TRBJ1-2; tentative D call: TRBD1 (5 bases). This CDR3 has 15 amino acids. The V and J ends lost 1 base and 5 bases respectively, with 14 bases between them. Germline V gene data show CDR1 as MNHNS and CDR2 as SASEGT. The CDR3 nucleotides are TGTGCCAGCAGTGAAGGGGTTGGGAGGGGTTATGGCTACACCTTC. Translating gives CASSEGVGRGYGYTF.

In this sample, this clone turned up a few times. The rearrangement uses TRBV27 and TRBJ1-2; D is uncertain. This CDR3 has 11 residues. Per the germline V gene, CDR1 is MNHEY and CDR2 is SMNVEV (reference sequence). CDR3 region: CAPIGNYGYTF. CDR3 nucleotides: TGTGCTCCGATAGGCAACTATGGCTACACCTTC.

The V gene is TRBV4-3, the J gene TRBJ2-1, with TRBD2 matching over 9 bases. This CDR3 is 15 amino acids long. The germline gives CDR1 LGHNA, CDR2 YSLEER. V dropped 1 base and J dropped 4; count of bases not matched to a gene: 2. In DNA form, the CDR3 reads TGCGCCAGCAGCCAAGTGACTAGCGGATACAATGAGCAGTTCTTC. This encodes CASSQVTSGYNEQFF.

In DNA, the CDR3 is TGTGCCAGCAGGGACAGGGTCGTAACAGATACGCAGTATTTT. Translating gives CASRDRVVTDTQYF. The genes are TRBV2 and TRBJ2-3, with 8 bases identical to TRBD1. The CDR3 runs to 14 residues. Losses at the gene ends were 6 bases for V and 3 bases for J; bases not matched to a gene: 5. Germline V lookup: CDR1 SNHLY, CDR2 FYNNEI.

V gene TRBV5-6 combines with J gene TRBJ2-7, with D possibly being TRBD2 (5 bases). Germline loops: CDR1 SGHDT, CDR2 YYEEEE. Trimming took 4 bases from V and 3 from J, leaving 8 bases between them. The CDR3 runs 12 residues. The CDR3 region has the DNA TGTGCCAGCAGCGTCGCGGGCTACGAGCAGTACTTC. It yields the protein CASSVAGYEQYF.

J is TRBJ1-2 and V is TRBV1. TRBV1 is a pseudogene locus. The CDR3 runs to 15 residues. CDR3 in amino acids: CTSSQASRVTYDYTF. The DNA of the CDR3 is TGCACCAGCAGCCAAGCGTCTCGGGTTACGTACGACTACACCTTC.

This chain uses TRBV5-1 with TRBJ1-1; D perhaps matches TRBD1 (6 bases). V was cut by 4 bases and J by 1 base, with 8 bases left in between. CDR3 length: 13 residues. Germline V gene lookup returns CDR1 SGHRS and CDR2 YFSETQ. CDR3: CASSQGQNTEAFF. The DNA of the CDR3 is TGCGCCAGCAGCCAGGGACAGAACACTGAAGCTTTCTTT.

This chain connects TRBV11-2 to TRBJ1-1; 9 bases line up with TRBD1. V lost 5 bases and J lost 0; bases outside the gene matches: 7. This CDR3 has 16 residues. CDR1 and CDR2 (germline): SGHAT, FQNNGV. The CDR3 DNA follows: TGTGCCAGCAGCCCAGGACAGGGGCCTATGAACACTGAAGCTTTCTTT. Residues: CASSPGQGPMNTEAFF.

Only one count was recorded for this clone. The genes are TRBV30 and TRBJ1-2; no clear D gene. The CDR3 is made up of 13 amino acids. The V end lost 1 base, the J end lost 0 bases, and 6 bases lay between the germline ends. Germline CDR1 and CDR2: GTSNPN and SVGIG (reference sequence). The CDR3 loop is CAWSGLPNYGYTF. In DNA, the CDR3 is TGTGCCTGGAGTGGACTTCCTAACTATGGCTACACCTTC. The variable domain in full, with the rest retrieved from reference TRBV30 and TRBJ1-2, is SQTIHQWPATLVQPVGSPLSLECTVEGTSNPNLYWYRQAAGRGLQLLFYSVGIGQISSEVPQNLSASRPQDRQFILSSKKLLLSDSGFYLCAWSGLPNYGYTFGSGTRLTVV.

This chain links TRBV2 with TRBJ2-7, with TRBD1 identical over 8 bases. V gave up 1 base and J gave up 5 bases; unmatched junction bases: 7. There are 15 residues in the CDR3. Germline CDR1 SNHLY, CDR2 FYNNEI. The CDR3 region is CASSEEPGGFNEQYF. CDR3 DNA sequence: TGTGCCAGCAGTGAAGAGCCAGGGGGCTTCAACGAGCAGTACTTC. The full variable domain, its missing parts supplied by reference TRBV2 and TRBJ2-7, is EPEVTQTPSHQVTQMGQEVILRCVPISNHLYFYWYRQILGQKVEFLVSFYNNEISEKSEIFDDQFSVERPDGSNFTLKIRSTKLEDSAMYFCASSEEPGGFNEQYFGPGTRLTVT.

The CDR3, as DNA: TGTGCCAGTAGTAATCCCCTAGTGGGGAAAAACATTCAGTACTTC. Amino acids: CASSNPLVGKNIQYF. This chain connects TRBV19 to TRBJ2-4, with D hard to call. CDR1 and CDR2 from the germline V gene are LNHDA and SQIVND (reference sequence). V gave up 4 bases and J gave up 4 bases, with 14 bases separating them. This CDR3 is built from 15 residues.

Only one count was recorded for this clone. The chain carries TRBV28 and TRBJ2-5, with a weak D call TRBD2 (5 bases). The CDR3 length is 15 residues. The germline gives CDR1 MDHEN, CDR2 SYDVKM. The germline V and J ends were trimmed by 4 bases and 1 base, with 13 bases remaining between them. CDR3 sequence (DNA): TGTGCCAGCAGTTCCCCCCCCGGGGTCCAAGAGACCCAGTACTTC. Protein: CASSSPPGVQETQYF.

This chain connects TRBV6-1 to TRBJ1-4, with TRBD1 matching over 7 bases. There are 15 residues in the CDR3. Germline V gene lookup returns CDR1 MNHNS and CDR2 SASEGT. V lost 4 bases, J lost 8 bases, and 10 bases stayed unmatched. CDR3 sequence: CASSGFSRGGEKLFF. For the CDR3, the DNA is TGTGCCAGCAGTGGTTTTAGCAGGGGGGGAGAAAAACTGTTTTTT.

V and J are TRBV19 and TRBJ2-7; 7 bases are a match to TRBD1. With V trimmed by 4 bases and J by 3 bases, 3 bases remained unmatched. The germline gives CDR1 LNHDA, CDR2 SQIVND (reference sequence). This CDR3 has 13 residues. The CDR3 coding sequence is TGTGCCAGTAGTACCCGGGACAGCTACGAGCAGTACTTC. Amino acid sequence: CASSTRDSYEQYF.

The chain recombines TRBV30 with TRBJ2-3, with 10 positions matching TRBD1. Germline CDR1 and CDR2: GTSNPN and SVGIG (reference sequence). V shed 3 bases, J shed 4 bases, and the junction held 10 bases outside the gene matches. This CDR3 comprises 16 residues. CDR3 residues: CAWSPIPGQGSDTQYF. In nucleotides, the CDR3 is TGTGCCTGGAGCCCGATCCCGGGACAGGGGTCAGATACGCAGTATTTT.

This sequence joins TRBV5-1 and TRBJ2-3, with D perhaps being TRBD1 or TRBD2 (5 bases each). Germline assignment: CDR1 SGHRS and CDR2 YFSETQ. The CDR3 runs 16 residues. The V gene lost 0 bases and the J gene lost 5 bases, with 16 bases spanning the gap. CDR3 DNA sequence: TGCGCCAGCAGCTTGGCTTGGGACGCCCAGAGAGATACGCAGTATTTT. It codes for CASSLAWDAQRDTQYF.

The rearrangement links TRBV6-6 to TRBJ2-5; either TRBD1 or TRBD2 may supply D (6 bases each). V was pared by 0 bases and J by 4 bases, with 9 bases between. The germline CDR1 and CDR2 sequences are MNHNY and SVGAGI (reference sequence). The CDR3 covers 14 residues. CDR3 amino acids: CASSYSGGSETQYF. The CDR3 nucleotides read TGTGCCAGCAGTTACTCGGGGGGCTCAGAGACCCAGTACTTC.

The gene calls are TRBV30 and TRBJ1-6; D is unresolved. Germline V lookup: CDR1 GTSNPN, CDR2 SVGIG (reference sequence). V shed 2 bases and J shed 0 bases, with 11 bases lying between them. This CDR3 comprises 16 residues. CDR3 in DNA: TGTGCCTGGAGTTCGGCCCCGAGCTCCTATAATTCACCCCTCCACTTT. Residues: CAWSSAPSSYNSPLHF.

The rearrangement joins TRBV9 to TRBJ2-3; TRBD1 matches 9 bases. Trimming cost V 4 bases and J 4 bases; bases outside gene matches: 7. The germline CDR1 and CDR2 sequences are SGDLS and YYNGEE. The CDR3 has 15 residues. In DNA form, the CDR3 reads TGTGCCAGCAGCAAGGGACAGGGAGGACCAGATACGCAGTATTTT. Protein sequence: CASSKGQGGPDTQYF. The full variable domain, in which reference TRBV9 and TRBJ2-3 provide the parts outside the CDR3, is DSGVTQTPKHLITATGQRVTLRCSPRSGDLSVYWYQQSLDQGLQFLIQYYNGEERAKGNILERFSAQQFPDLHSELNLSSLELGDSALYFCASSKGQGGPDTQYFGPGTRLTVL.

This sequence joins TRBV5-6 and TRBJ1-2, with TRBD1 identical over 7 bases. The J segment lost 5 bases and the V segment lost 4 bases, leaving 8 bases of the junction unmatched. Germline CDR1 reads SGHDT; CDR2 reads YYEEEE. The CDR3 has 14 residues. In DNA, the CDR3 is TGTGCCAGCAGCATAGACAGGGCGATTTATGGCTACACCTTC. Its protein product is CASSIDRAIYGYTF.